Below are 26 T cell receptor beta chains sequenced from a single sample in a study of CD8 T cells in ankylosing spondylitis. Notes on the study in general: Apparently characteristic of ankylosing spondylitis blood was a TCR beta motif (roughly eight highly homologous variants).

These receptors' antigens are unknown. TCRdb reprocessed the 5' RACE reads with MiXCR, giving one entry per CDR3 protein. The table shows a few hundred thousand distinct CDR3 sequences, with roughly 13% occurring only once. Specimen: blood, either unsorted or a sorted T cell fraction (not recorded which). The receptors shown here come from a male donor with ankylosing spondylitis.

The J gene is TRBJ2-4, the V gene TRBV5-1, with TRBD2 identical over 7 bases. The CDR3 runs 14 residues. V was clipped by 7 bases and J by 8 bases; unmatched bases: 12. The germline CDR1 and CDR2 sequences are SGHRS and YFSETQ. The CDR3 coding sequence is TGCGCCAGCTCGCCAGCCGGACTAGACGACATTCAGTACTTC. It encodes CASSPAGLDDIQYF.

This chain uses TRBV6-1 with TRBJ1-5, with D tentatively TRBD1 (5 bases). Germline CDR1 is MNHNS and CDR2 is SASEGT. This CDR3 region has 13 residues. The germline V and J ends were trimmed by 6 bases and 11 bases, with 17 bases remaining between them. In DNA form, the CDR3 reads TGTGCCAGCAGCCCCCCCGGAGGGACGGCCCAGCATTTT. It translates to CASSPPGGTAQHF.

This clonotype was observed a few times. This chain links TRBV4-2 with TRBJ2-4; a weak D match, TRBD1 (6 bases). The germline V and J ends were trimmed by 0 bases and 7 bases, with 13 bases remaining between them. From germline, CDR1 is LGHNA and CDR2 YNFKEQ. The CDR3 has 15 amino acids. CDR3 residues: CASSQDTQGGNIQYF. The DNA for the CDR3 is TGTGCCAGCAGCCAAGATACACAGGGTGGTAACATTCAGTACTTC.

This clonotype has at least ten counts. The chain is built from TRBV20-1 and TRBJ2-7; 13 bases align to TRBD2. Germline trimming cut 6 bases from V and 6 bases from J; bases unmatched to any gene: 8. This CDR3 spans 14 amino acids. Germline values: CDR1 DFQATT, CDR2 SNEGSKA (reference sequence). The CDR3 loop reads CSAVRTSGSGEQYF. The CDR3 DNA follows: TGCAGTGCAGTCCGGACTAGCGGGAGTGGCGAGCAGTACTTC.

The rearrangement uses TRBV14 and TRBJ2-2; 11 bases align to TRBD2. Germline V gene sequence: CDR1 SGHDN, CDR2 FVKESK. The CDR3 is made up of 17 amino acids. Unmatched junction bases numbered 7, after V lost 0 bases and J lost 7 bases. The CDR3 nucleotides read TGTGCCAGCAGCCAAGATACTGCTAGCGGGAGGAACGGGGAGCTGTTTTTT. Amino acids: CASSQDTASGRNGELFF. The full variable domain, in which reference TRBV14 and TRBJ2-2 provide the parts outside the CDR3, is EAGVTQFPSHSVIEKGQTVTLRCDPISGHDNLYWYRRVMGKEIKFLLHFVKESKQDESGMPNNRFLAERTGGTYSTLKVQPAELEDSGVYFCASSQDTASGRNGELFFGEGSRLTVL.

The CDR3 region has the DNA TGTGCCATCAGAGAACGACCTGATAATAACTATGGCTACACCTTC. Translated, it gives CAIRERPDNNYGYTF. The V and J genes are TRBV10-3 and TRBJ1-2; D gene ambiguous. V was clipped by 6 bases and J by 1 base, with 15 bases between them. Germline CDR1 is ENHRY and CDR2 is SYGVKD. The CDR3 sequence is 15 residues long.

The chain recombines TRBV11-2 with TRBJ2-1, with 16 bases fitting TRBD2. Trimming took 3 bases from V and 0 from J; bases not matched to a gene: 5. Germline CDR1 reads SGHAT; CDR2 reads FQNNGV. This CDR3 contains 19 residues. Written as DNA, the CDR3 is TGTGCCAGCAGCTTGGGACTAGCGGGAGGGTGGGGCTCCTACAATGAGCAGTTCTTC. As protein: CASSLGLAGGWGSYNEQFF.

This clonotype was detected a few times. The V call is TRBV2, the J call TRBJ1-2, with no clear D. From germline, CDR1 is SNHLY and CDR2 FYNNEI. The CDR3 contains 14 residues. Trimming pared 1 base from V and 8 bases from J, leaving 14 bases between. CDR3 DNA sequence: TGTGCCAGCAGTGAAGAGGACTCCCTTGAGGGCTACACCTTC. This gives the protein CASSEEDSLEGYTF. The whole variable domain, filled in from reference TRBV2 and TRBJ1-2, reads EPEVTQTPSHQVTQMGQEVILRCVPISNHLYFYWYRQILGQKVEFLVSFYNNEISEKSEIFDDQFSVERPDGSNFTLKIRSTKLEDSAMYFCASSEEDSLEGYTFGSGTRLTVV.

This rearrangement joins TRBV20-1 to TRBJ1-1; no clear D. Germline V lookup: CDR1 DFQATT, CDR2 SNEGSKA (reference sequence). With 2 bases removed from V and 6 bases from J, the gap between germline ends came to 10 bases. This CDR3 region has 12 residues. CDR3 amino acids: CSARSPGAEAFF. The CDR3 DNA reads TGCAGTGCTAGATCCCCCGGAGCTGAAGCTTTCTTT.

The chain employs TRBV24-1 and TRBJ2-6, with D possibly being TRBD1 or TRBD2 (5 bases each). This CDR3 region has 16 residues. Trimming removed 4 bases at V and 0 bases at J, with 9 bases between. Germline V gene data show CDR1 as KGHDR and CDR2 as SFDVKD. The CDR3 spells CATSEGRGSGANVLTF. The CDR3 bases are TGTGCCACCAGTGAGGGACGGGGCTCTGGGGCCAACGTCCTGACTTTC.

J is TRBJ2-6 and V is TRBV11-2; D may match TRBD1 or TRBD2 (5 bases each). Germline CDR1 SGHAT, CDR2 FQNNGV. This CDR3 spans 16 amino acids. Trimming stripped 5 bases from V and 0 bases from J, with 11 bases between. CDR3 protein: CASSTRGASGANVLTF. CDR3 DNA: TGTGCCAGCAGCACCAGAGGGGCCTCTGGGGCCAACGTCCTGACTTTC.

This sequence joins TRBV19 and TRBJ2-2, with 9 bases matching TRBD2. The germline V gene encodes CDR1 LNHDA and CDR2 SQIVND (reference sequence). CDR3 length equals 16 residues. V lost 5 bases to trimming and J lost 4 bases; unmatched junction nucleotides: 8. The CDR3 DNA sequence: TGTGCCAGTAGTTTGCTAGCGGGATCGGGCACCGGGGAGCTGTTTTTT. It yields the protein CASSLLAGSGTGELFF.

J is TRBJ2-1 and V is TRBV20-1, with a tentative D call TRBD2 (6 bases). Germline CDR1 reads DFQATT; CDR2 reads SNEGSKA (reference sequence). This CDR3 has 20 residues. V was cut by 5 bases and J by 3 bases, with 32 bases left in between. The CDR3 sequence is CSARAEAGPAEPTYYNEQFF. In DNA form, the CDR3 reads TGCAGTGCTCGGGCTGAGGCGGGGCCAGCAGAACCTACTTACTACAATGAGCAGTTCTTC.

This clonotype showed up just a few times. The V gene is TRBV7-2, the J gene TRBJ2-7, with TRBD2 matching 12 bases. The germline V gene encodes CDR1 SGHTA and CDR2 FQGNSA. The CDR3 covers 17 residues. V lost 4 bases and J lost 3; bases outside the gene matches: 10. The CDR3 sequence is CASSSPLAGGLLYEQYF. The CDR3 DNA reads TGTGCCAGCAGCTCCCCGCTAGCGGGAGGGCTACTCTACGAGCAGTACTTC. The full variable domain, its missing parts supplied by reference TRBV7-2 and TRBJ2-7, is GAGVSQSPSNKVTEKGKDVELRCDPISGHTALYWYRQSLGQGLEFLIYFQGNSAPDKSGLPSDRFSAERTGGSVSTLTIQRTQQEDSAVYLCASSSPLAGGLLYEQYFGPGTRLTVT.

This clonotype was found a few times. The chain joins TRBV10-3 to TRBJ2-1, with 7 nucleotides matching TRBD1. The J segment lost 2 bases and the V segment lost 4 bases, leaving 5 bases of the junction unmatched. Germline assignment: CDR1 ENHRY and CDR2 SYGVKD. CDR3 length: 15 residues. For the CDR3, the DNA is TGTGCCATCAGTGCTGACAGGGAGACCTACAATGAGCAGTTCTTC. Residues: CAISADRETYNEQFF.

This chain links TRBV28 with TRBJ2-7; possible D gene TRBD2, 6 bases. CDR1 MDHEN and CDR2 SYDVKM come from the germline V gene. The CDR3 has 12 amino acids. Trimming removed 8 bases from V and 6 bases from J, with 14 bases in between. The CDR3 nucleotides read TGTGCCAGCGTAACGGGAGAAGTCGAGCAGTACTTC. This codes for CASVTGEVEQYF.

The CDR3 DNA sequence: TGTGCCAGCGTGGACAGGGGGCTAAGGAATGAGCAGTTCTTC. This gives the protein CASVDRGLRNEQFF. V and J are TRBV2 and TRBJ2-1, with 11 positions matching TRBD1. The CDR3 is 14 amino acids. Germline CDR1 reads SNHLY; CDR2 reads FYNNEI. The ends lost 8 bases at V and 7 bases at J; junction bases unmatched: 7.

There are many counts of this clonotype. The rearrangement links TRBV12-3 or TRBV12-4 to TRBJ2-3; 8 bases map to TRBD2. This CDR3 is built from 15 residues. V lost 5 bases, J lost 4 bases, and 8 bases stayed unmatched. The chain's CDR3 is CASSISGEGADTQYF. The CDR3 coding sequence is TGTGCCAGCAGTATTAGCGGGGAGGGTGCAGATACGCAGTATTTT.

This clonotype was observed a few times. The rearrangement joins TRBV12-3 or TRBV12-4 to TRBJ1-2, with TRBD1 matching 12 bases. V trimming: 2 bases; J trimming: 8 bases; junction bases outside the gene matches: 6. The length of the CDR3 is 15 residues. The CDR3 DNA reads as TGTGCCAGCAGTTTACCGGGACAGGGGGCGCGCGGCTACACCTTC. It codes for CASSLPGQGARGYTF.

This clonotype was picked up a small number of times. The chain recombines TRBV10-3 with TRBJ2-1; the match to TRBD2 covers 16 bases. The CDR3 loop spans 19 amino acids. The J segment lost 4 bases and the V segment lost 3 bases, leaving 9 bases of the junction unmatched. Germline CDR1 is ENHRY and CDR2 is SYGVKD. Written as DNA, the CDR3 is TGTGCCATCAGTGATTCGGGACTAGCGGGAGGGCCAAGGTACAATGAGCAGTTCTTC. Amino acid sequence: CAISDSGLAGGPRYNEQFF.

This clonotype has a handful of counts. The chain employs TRBV27 and TRBJ1-6; the match to TRBD1 covers 9 bases. The germline CDR1 and CDR2 sequences are MNHEY and SMNVEV (reference sequence). This CDR3 region has 15 residues. The junction had 6 bases not matched to a gene; V was cut back by 5 bases and J by 7 bases. This chain's CDR3 is CASSPSGQGNSPLHF. CDR3 coding DNA: TGTGCCAGCAGTCCCTCAGGACAGGGGAATTCACCCCTCCACTTT.

There are a few counts of this clonotype. This chain links TRBV20-1 with TRBJ2-3, with D perhaps being TRBD1 or TRBD2 (5 bases each). The CDR3 runs 15 residues. Germline loops: CDR1 DFQATT, CDR2 SNEGSKA (reference sequence). Trimming took off 0 bases at V and 8 bases at J, with 18 bases between the two ends. CDR3: CSARDGALTEGTQYF. In nucleotides, the CDR3 is TGCAGTGCTAGAGACGGGGCTCTAACTGAGGGTACGCAGTATTTT.

The chain carries TRBV19 and TRBJ1-1; D is ambiguous. CDR1 LNHDA and CDR2 SQIVND come from the germline V gene (reference sequence). Trimming left V 7 bases short and J 3 bases short, with 12 bases between. This CDR3 has 13 residues. CDR3 DNA: TGTGCCAGTAAAGCATGGATGGACACTGAAGCTTTCTTT. Residues: CASKAWMDTEAFF.

In this sample, this clonotype turned up a few times. The germline gene is not matched at one end of the junction; a read error may be the cause. This chain links TRBV5-1 with TRBJ1-3; TRBD1 is a possible D gene (5 bases). The CDR3 is 15 residues long. Germline-derived CDR1 and CDR2 are SGHRS and YFSETQ. The CDR3 loop reads CASGFGASSGNTIYF. The CDR3 DNA is TGCGCCAGCGGCTTTGGGGCGAGCTCTGGAAACACCATATATTTT.

The sample holds a few counts of this clonotype. This chain uses TRBV18 with TRBJ2-3; the match to TRBD2 covers 10 bases. V shed 6 bases, J shed 0 bases, and the junction held 12 bases outside the gene matches. The CDR3 totals 18 residues. Germline values: CDR1 KGHSH, CDR2 LQKENI. The CDR3 coding sequence is TGTGCCAGCTCCCCCTTTGGATTGACTAGCGGGAGCACAGATACGCAGTATTTT. Residues: CASSPFGLTSGSTDTQYF.

This clonotype was observed many times. V is TRBV5-1 and J is TRBJ2-5; the D gene is possibly TRBD1 (5 bases). The CDR3 spans 15 residues. Trimming took off 4 bases at V and 5 bases at J, with 18 bases between the two ends. Germline loops: CDR1 SGHRS, CDR2 YFSETQ. The CDR3 sequence is CASSAGIIREETQYF. Here the CDR3 DNA reads TGCGCCAGCAGCGCAGGGATCATTCGAGAGGAGACCCAGTACTTC.